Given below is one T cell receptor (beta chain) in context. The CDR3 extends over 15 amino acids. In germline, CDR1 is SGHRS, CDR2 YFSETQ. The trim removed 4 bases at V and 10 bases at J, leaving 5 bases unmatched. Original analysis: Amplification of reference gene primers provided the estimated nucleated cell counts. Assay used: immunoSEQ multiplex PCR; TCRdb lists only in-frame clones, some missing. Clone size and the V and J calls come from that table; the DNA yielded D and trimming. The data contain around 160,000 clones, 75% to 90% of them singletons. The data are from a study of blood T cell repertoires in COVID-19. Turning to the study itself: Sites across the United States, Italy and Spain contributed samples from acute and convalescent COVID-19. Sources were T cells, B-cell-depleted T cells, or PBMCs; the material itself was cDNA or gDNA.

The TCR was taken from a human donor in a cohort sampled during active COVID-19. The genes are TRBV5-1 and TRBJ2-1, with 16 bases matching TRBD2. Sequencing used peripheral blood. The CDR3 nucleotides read TGCGCCAGCAGCCTAGGGACTAGCGGGGGGGCCGAGCAGTTCTTC. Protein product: CASSLGTSGGAEQFF.